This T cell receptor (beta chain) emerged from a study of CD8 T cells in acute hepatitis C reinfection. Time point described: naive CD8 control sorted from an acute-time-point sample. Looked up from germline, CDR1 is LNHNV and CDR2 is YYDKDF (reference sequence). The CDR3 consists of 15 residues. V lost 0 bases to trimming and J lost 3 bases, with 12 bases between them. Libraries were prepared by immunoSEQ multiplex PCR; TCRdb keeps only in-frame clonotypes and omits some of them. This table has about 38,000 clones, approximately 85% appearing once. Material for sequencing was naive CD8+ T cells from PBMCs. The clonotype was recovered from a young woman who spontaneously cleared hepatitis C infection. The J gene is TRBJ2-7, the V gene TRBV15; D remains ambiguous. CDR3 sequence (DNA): TGTGCCACCAGCAGAGACACTGACTCCTTCTACGAGCAGTACTTC. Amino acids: CATSRDTDSFYEQYF.